What follows are 32 T cell receptor beta chains derived from one specimen sequenced in a study of cytomegalovirus exposure and HLA in healthy donors. Sequencing used immunoSEQ multiplex PCR; TCRdb keeps in-frame clones, though not all of them. Of around 250,000 clones listed, about 92% are singletons. The sample taken for sequencing was PBMCs. The receptors come from a woman between 25 and 40 years old in good health and CMV-seronegative.

This chain joins TRBV30 and TRBJ1-4; 8 bases match TRBD1. V shed 3 bases, J shed 6 bases, and the junction held 18 bases outside the gene matches. The CDR3 loop spans 18 amino acids. Germline V gene sequence: CDR1 GTSNPN, CDR2 SVGIG (reference sequence). The CDR3 DNA follows: TGTGCCTGGAGGGAAGACAGGGGATGGTATGGTGGGGATGAAAAACTGTTTTTT. Amino acid sequence: CAWREDRGWYGGDEKLFF.

This clone came up once. The chain combines TRBV6-6 with TRBJ2-3, with D hard to call. CDR1 is MNHNY and CDR2 is SVGAGI in the germline V gene (reference sequence). CDR3 size: 14 residues. V lost 0 bases and J 1 base, leaving 5 bases between the germline ends. Written as DNA, the CDR3 is TGTGCCAGCAGTTACTCTCAGGGCACAGATACGCAGTATTTT. Translation: CASSYSQGTDTQYF.

The rearrangement links TRBV9 to TRBJ2-1, with a weak D call TRBD2 (7 bases). Germline values: CDR1 SGDLS, CDR2 YYNGEE. V lost 0 bases, J lost 7 bases, and 20 bases lay in between. The CDR3 loop spans 17 amino acids. CDR3 bases: TGTGCCAGCAGCGTAGGTAGTAGGGGGGGACTGGGTAATGAGCAGTTCTTC. Protein product: CASSVGSRGGLGNEQFF.

The V and J genes are TRBV4-1 and TRBJ2-7; TRBD2 aligns across 11 bases. The CDR3 totals 18 residues. Germline V gives CDR1 MGHRA, CDR2 YSYEKL. V lost 2 bases and J lost 2; bases outside the gene matches: 11. The CDR3 DNA reads TGCGCCAGCAGCCAAATACTAGCGGGAGTTCGGTATACCTACGAGCAGTACTTC. As protein: CASSQILAGVRYTYEQYF.

The genes are TRBV28 and TRBJ2-7; possibly TRBD1 for D (6 bases). V was clipped by 8 bases and J by 12 bases, with 23 bases between them. This CDR3 has 13 amino acids. Germline lookup yields CDR1 MDHEN and CDR2 SYDVKM. In nucleotides, the CDR3 is TGTGCCAGCGGGAACCTTCGACAACCCAGGGGGTACTTC. This sequence encodes CASGNLRQPRGYF.

The chain combines TRBV27 with TRBJ2-1; 10 bases agree with TRBD2. Germline V gene data show CDR1 as MNHEY and CDR2 as SMNVEV (reference sequence). There are 16 residues in the CDR3. V trimming: 5 bases; J trimming: 4 bases; junction bases outside the gene matches: 8. Here the CDR3 DNA reads TGTGCCAGCAGTCCGGCTGGGACTAGCGCTTACAATGAGCAGTTCTTC. Its protein is CASSPAGTSAYNEQFF.

The V and J genes are TRBV7-8 and TRBJ2-3, with D unclear. CDR3 length: 16 residues. The germline CDR1 and CDR2 sequences are SGHVS and FQNEAQ. V was shortened by 5 bases and J by 0 bases, with 15 bases between the two germline ends. CDR3 loop: CASSHSLEASTDTQYF. CDR3 coding DNA: TGTGCCAGCAGCCATAGCCTCGAAGCTAGCACAGATACGCAGTATTTT.

The chain carries TRBV28 and TRBJ2-1; D may be TRBD1 (6 bases). The CDR3 has 11 amino acids. The ends were cut back, 3 bases at V and 15 bases at J, with 12 bases in the middle. Germline assignment: CDR1 MDHEN and CDR2 SYDVKM. The DNA of the CDR3 is TGTGCCAGCAGTTTTCCGACAGGATGGTTCTTC. This codes for CASSFPTGWFF.

The chain is built from TRBV28 and TRBJ2-4; maybe TRBD2 (5 bases). The CDR3 sequence is 15 residues long. V was pared by 4 bases and J by 0 bases, with 10 bases between. The germline CDR1 and CDR2 sequences are MDHEN and SYDVKM. CDR3 bases: TGTGCCAGCAGTTGGGAGAGGGCAGCCAAAAACATTCAGTACTTC. Its protein is CASSWERAAKNIQYF.

The J gene is TRBJ1-1, the V gene TRBV25-1; TRBD1 is a possible D gene (6 bases). The V end was cut by 0 bases, the J end by 6 bases, with 8 bases between. Germline assignment: CDR1 MGHDK and CDR2 SYGVNS. The CDR3 is 13 amino acids. The CDR3 loop reads CASSEYKGAEAFF. The CDR3 DNA sequence: TGTGCCAGCAGTGAATATAAGGGGGCTGAAGCTTTCTTT.

The chain carries TRBV6-1 and TRBJ1-2, with D unresolved. Germline CDR1 reads MNHNS; CDR2 reads SASEGT. The CDR3 covers 12 residues. V dropped 4 bases and J dropped 8 bases, with 11 bases sitting between them. The CDR3 loop is CASSVRAGGYTF. The CDR3 DNA follows: TGTGCCAGCAGTGTAAGGGCTGGGGGCTACACCTTC.

This rearrangement joins TRBV19 to TRBJ2-1; TRBD2 is a possible D gene (6 bases). V shed 8 bases and J shed 7 bases, with 15 bases lying between them. Germline CDR1 LNHDA, CDR2 SQIVND (reference sequence). The CDR3 sequence is 13 residues long. DNA of the CDR3: TGTGCCAGTGGAGGTTGGGGGGAAAATGAGCAGTTCTTC. Encoded protein: CASGGWGENEQFF.

This chain uses TRBV2 with TRBJ2-1; 10 bases line up with TRBD2. Germline V gives CDR1 SNHLY, CDR2 FYNNEI. CDR3 length: 15 residues. J lost 7 bases, V lost 10 bases, and 13 bases had no gene match. Here the CDR3 reads CATSLAGRTRNEQFF. The CDR3 bases are TGTGCCACCTCACTAGCGGGAAGAACAAGGAATGAGCAGTTCTTC.

The V gene is TRBV27, the J gene TRBJ1-2, with 7 bases matching TRBD1. The germline gives CDR1 MNHEY, CDR2 SMNVEV (reference sequence). Unmatched junction bases numbered 6, after V lost 4 bases and J lost 4 bases. The CDR3 covers 14 residues. DNA for the CDR3: TGTGCCAGCAGTTCCCAGGGGGGGGCCTATGGCTACACCTTC. This encodes CASSSQGGAYGYTF.

This rearrangement joins TRBV27 to TRBJ2-3; 11 nucleotides agree with TRBD2. Germline V CDR1 and CDR2: MNHEY, SMNVEV (reference sequence). V lost 3 bases and J lost 5; bases outside the gene matches: 1. The CDR3 totals 14 residues. CDR3: CASSFGLAGDTQYF. The CDR3 coding sequence is TGTGCCAGCAGTTTCGGACTAGCGGGAGATACGCAGTATTTT.

The chain recombines TRBV6-1 with TRBJ2-7; 10 positions agree with TRBD1. The CDR3 extends over 15 amino acids. The germline CDR1 and CDR2 sequences are MNHNS and SASEGT. Unmatched junction bases numbered 8, after V lost 7 bases and J lost 2 bases. In DNA form, the CDR3 reads TGTGCCAGCAAGGATTTAGGGACAGGGGCCTACGAGCAGTACTTC. This sequence encodes CASKDLGTGAYEQYF.

The CDR3 bases are TGTGCCAGCAGCTTAGCTGTCCACGGAGACACCATATATTTT. Its translation is CASSLAVHGDTIYF. The V gene is TRBV7-6, the J gene TRBJ1-3; D remains unclear. Germline loops: CDR1 SGHVS, CDR2 FNYEAQ. Trimming left V 0 bases short and J 8 bases short, with 11 bases between. The CDR3 consists of 14 residues. Full variable domain (missing parts from reference TRBV7-6 and TRBJ1-3): GAGVSQSPRYKVTKRGQDVALRCDPISGHVSLYWYRQALGQGPEFLTYFNYEAQQDKSGLPNDRFSAERPEGSISTLTIQRTEQRDSAMYRCASSLAVHGDTIYFGEGSWLTVV.

The chain links TRBV4-2 to TRBJ2-3; 7 positions agree with TRBD2. Germline-derived CDR1 and CDR2 are LGHNA and YNFKEQ. The CDR3 loop spans 16 amino acids. The J segment lost 2 bases and the V segment lost 0 bases, leaving 5 bases of the junction unmatched. CDR3 sequence: CASSQEGGSSTDTQYF. As DNA, the CDR3 is TGTGCCAGCAGCCAAGAGGGAGGGTCCTCCACAGATACGCAGTATTTT.

V is TRBV28 and J is TRBJ1-1; D not resolved. Germline V gene sequence: CDR1 MDHEN, CDR2 SYDVKM. This CDR3 has 12 amino acids. V was cut by 10 bases and J by 1 base, with 10 bases left in between. The CDR3 nucleotides are TGTGCCATCTCAACGGCGAACACTGAAGCTTTCTTT. Translating it yields CAISTANTEAFF.

The chain couples TRBV27 to TRBJ2-5; 10 bases agree with TRBD1. The junction had 11 bases not matched to a gene; V was cut back by 8 bases and J by 5 bases. Germline CDR1 and CDR2: MNHEY and SMNVEV (reference sequence). The CDR3 loop spans 15 amino acids. Here the CDR3 DNA reads TGTGCCAGCTCCCCCCGACAGGGGGCAGGGGAGACCCAGTACTTC. Amino acid sequence: CASSPRQGAGETQYF.

The V gene is TRBV28, the J gene TRBJ2-1; D is uncertain. This CDR3 is 15 amino acids long. V shed 2 bases and J shed 0 bases, with 8 bases lying between them. Germline assignment: CDR1 MDHEN and CDR2 SYDVKM. The CDR3 nucleotides are TGTGCCAGCAGTTTACCACCTAGCTCCTACAATGAGCAGTTCTTC. It encodes CASSLPPSSYNEQFF.

The rearrangement joins TRBV5-6 to TRBJ1-5, with D perhaps TRBD1 (6 bases). The CDR3 sequence is 15 residues long. V gave up 4 bases and J gave up 2 bases, with 13 bases separating them. The V gene's germline CDR1 is SGHDT and CDR2 YYEEEE. The CDR3 region is CASSRGQIGNQPQHF. Here the CDR3 DNA reads TGTGCCAGCAGCAGAGGACAGATCGGCAATCAGCCCCAGCATTTT. The full variable domain, rest sourced from reference TRBV5-6 and TRBJ1-5, is DAGVTQSPTHLIKTRGQQVTLRCSPKSGHDTVSWYQQALGQGPQFIFQYYEEEERQRGNFPDRFSGHQFPNYSSELNVNALLLGDSALYLCASSRGQIGNQPQHFGDGTRLSIL.

V is TRBV7-9 and J is TRBJ2-7; D ambiguous. Germline CDR1 SEHNR, CDR2 FQNEAQ (reference sequence). V gave up 5 bases and J gave up 6 bases, with 11 bases separating them. The CDR3 loop spans 12 amino acids. The CDR3 DNA is TGTGCCAGCAGCCTGATCGGCGGCGAGCAGTACTTC. This codes for CASSLIGGEQYF.

This rearrangement joins TRBV2 to TRBJ2-1; D remains ambiguous. From germline, CDR1 is SNHLY and CDR2 FYNNEI. CDR3 length equals 13 residues. Trimming took 7 bases from V and 3 from J, leaving 10 bases between them. The CDR3 spells CASNSPDYNEQFF. For the CDR3, the DNA is TGTGCCAGCAATTCCCCGGACTACAATGAGCAGTTCTTC.

The chain uses TRBV13 and TRBJ1-5; the D is unclear. V was cut by 0 bases and J by 0 bases, with 6 bases left in between. Germline-derived CDR1 and CDR2 are PRHDT and FYEKMQ (reference sequence). This CDR3 contains 15 residues. CDR3 protein: CASSLGVNSNQPQHF. CDR3 coding DNA: TGTGCCAGCAGCTTAGGAGTGAATAGCAATCAGCCCCAGCATTTT.

This chain connects TRBV28 to TRBJ2-1; 11 bases align to TRBD1. Germline V gives CDR1 MDHEN, CDR2 SYDVKM. The CDR3 covers 14 residues. The V and J ends lost 6 bases and 6 bases, in that order; junction bases with no gene match: 4. CDR3 protein: CASSIGTGGNEQFF. The CDR3 coding sequence is TGTGCCAGCAGCATCGGGACAGGGGGCAATGAGCAGTTCTTC. Combining the CDR3 with reference TRBV28 and TRBJ2-1 gives the whole variable domain DVKVTQSSRYLVKRTGEKVFLECVQDMDHENMFWYRQDPGLGLRLIYFSYDVKMKEKGDIPEGYSVSREKKERFSLILESASTNQTSMYLCASSIGTGGNEQFFGPGTRLTVL.

This sequence joins TRBV10-3 and TRBJ2-7; a weak D match, TRBD1 (5 bases). This CDR3 region has 15 residues. The V gene lost 3 bases and the J gene lost 3 bases, with 15 bases spanning the gap. CDR1 and CDR2 from the germline V gene are ENHRY and SYGVKD. The CDR3 coding sequence is TGTGCCATCAGTGATCAGGGATCCGGTTACTACGAGCAGTACTTC. The encoded protein is CAISDQGSGYYEQYF.

The rearrangement links TRBV4-3 to TRBJ1-1, with D tentatively TRBD1 (6 bases). Trimming shortened V by 0 bases and J by 6 bases, and 14 bases separated the two germline ends. The CDR3 length is 15 residues. CDR1 LGHNA and CDR2 YSLEER come from the germline V gene. The CDR3 DNA is TGCGCCAGCAGCCAAGAGCTAACAGGGAGCGCTGAAGCTTTCTTT. This sequence encodes CASSQELTGSAEAFF.

This chain links TRBV27 with TRBJ2-1; D unresolved. From germline, CDR1 is MNHEY and CDR2 SMNVEV (reference sequence). The CDR3 consists of 13 residues. V lost 5 bases and J 6 bases, leaving 11 bases between the germline ends. CDR3 protein: CASSLGKANEQFF. The CDR3 DNA sequence: TGTGCCAGCAGTCTAGGGAAGGCCAATGAGCAGTTCTTC.

The rearrangement joins TRBV4-3 to TRBJ2-7; D remains ambiguous. V dropped 1 base and J dropped 2 bases, with 9 bases sitting between them. Germline CDR1 reads LGHNA; CDR2 reads YSLEER. The CDR3 spans 14 residues. CDR3 sequence: CASSQGRITYEQYF. In DNA, the CDR3 is TGCGCCAGCAGCCAAGGCAGAATCACCTACGAGCAGTACTTC.

This clone has just one count. The chain uses TRBV9 and TRBJ2-2, with TRBD2 matching over 10 bases. CDR3 length equals 17 residues. Germline lookup yields CDR1 SGDLS and CDR2 YYNGEE. V gave up 0 bases and J gave up 1 base; unmatched junction bases: 3. CDR3 amino acids: CASSVALAGENTGELFF. CDR3 sequence (DNA): TGTGCCAGCAGCGTAGCCCTAGCGGGAGAGAACACCGGGGAGCTGTTTTTT. The whole variable domain, filled in from reference TRBV9 and TRBJ2-2, reads DSGVTQTPKHLITATGQRVTLRCSPRSGDLSVYWYQQSLDQGLQFLIQYYNGEERAKGNILERFSAQQFPDLHSELNLSSLELGDSALYFCASSVALAGENTGELFFGEGSRLTVL.

The chain has TRBV7-8 and TRBJ2-1; 7 bases map to TRBD2. Trimming cost V 4 bases and J 5 bases; bases outside gene matches: 14. The CDR3 has 17 residues. Germline loops: CDR1 SGHVS, CDR2 FQNEAQ. The CDR3 sequence: CASSSWGLAVMHNEQFF. The CDR3, as DNA: TGTGCCAGCAGCTCGTGGGGTCTAGCGGTGATGCACAATGAGCAGTTCTTC.